The source of this TCR beta chain is a study of T cells in Graves' hyperthyroidism and ophthalmopathy. Study details: Specimen type is peripheral blood, collected at initial diagnosis prior to any treatment.

This clonotype was recorded many times. The antigen is unknown. Study conclusions and caveats: Within blood appeared most thyroid clonotypes that had expanded above 0.001.

Regions amplified from RNA transcripts were the TCR beta CDR3 regions. Primed by the HTBI set, a first-round RT-PCR was run on the TCR CDR3. TCRdb passed the multiplex PCR reads through MiXCR, listing each CDR3 protein once. The sample contains around 340,000 distinct CDR3 sequences, 18% of which appear only once. Graves' hyperthyroidism was deemed stable absent ophthalmopathy progression within 18 months. It was uncontrolled infection, other autoimmune disease, pregnancy or lactation that excluded patients. Trimming took 4 bases from V and 5 from J, leaving 4 bases between them. The CDR3 contains 11 residues. Germline V gene data show CDR1 as SNHLY and CDR2 as FYNNEI.

This rearrangement joins TRBV2 to TRBJ2-3; no firm D call. This clonotype originated in a woman aged 45-60 years with Graves' hyperthyroidism. Material for sequencing was blood. CDR3 amino acids: CASSVEDTQYF. As DNA, the CDR3 is TGTGCCAGCAGTGTCGAAGATACGCAGTATTTT.